The subject of this entry is one T cell receptor (beta chain). Its antigen is unknown. This record belongs to a study of OX40 agonist ivuxolimab in advanced cancers. About the study: A partial response was reached by three patients: one with hepatocellular carcinoma and two with cutaneous melanoma.

Using immunoSEQ multiplex PCR, the repertoire was profiled, and TCRdb retains in-frame clones only, with some absent. The repertoire holds some 70,000 clones, with approximately 93% as singletons. With autoimmune disease history or systemic immunosuppression, patients were excluded. Notes on the study in general: The antigen specificity of the peripheral T cells (those that were expanded) was not determined. CD4+ and CD8+ T cells in blood underwent clonal expansion by week 6 at 0.1 to 3.0 mg/kg.

The specimen comprised CD4+ or CD8+ T cells sorted from blood, sampled in a trial of the OX40 agonist ivuxolimab. The clonotype originates from an adult with an advanced solid tumor such as melanoma, head and neck, liver or kidney cancer.

The chain's CDR3 is CASSLPPPTRETQYF. The CDR3 DNA sequence: TGCGCCAGCAGCCTACCGCCCCCAACACGGGAGACCCAGTACTTC. The gene calls are TRBV5-1 and TRBJ2-5, with unresolved D. This CDR3 has 15 residues. Germline V gene sequence: CDR1 SGHRS, CDR2 YFSETQ. Trimming took 4 bases from V and 5 from J, leaving 18 bases between them.